This note documents a single T cell receptor (beta chain) sequence. Its antigen is unknown. The sample originates from a study of chemoradiotherapy in HPV16-positive cancers. Study-wide background: Candidate HPV-specific clones and shared TCR motifs came from two HPV16-positive patients. Overall study results and limits: HPV-responsive T-cell expansion during chemoradiotherapy was linked to improved recurrence-free survival in HPV16-positive patients.

CDR3 size: 13 residues. The trim removed 6 bases at V and 5 bases at J, leaving 4 bases unmatched. The germline V gene encodes CDR1 ENHRY and CDR2 SYGVKD. Profiling relied on immunoSEQ multiplex PCR, and the TCRdb table lists in-frame clones only, not all of them. The sample includes about 66,000 clones, almost 90% of them seen just once. V gene TRBV10-3 combines with J gene TRBJ2-7, with TRBD1 identical over 10 bases. The sequence came from a human donor with HPV-associated anogenital cancer. Source: blood, taken from a patient who underwent chemoradiotherapy. The CDR3 nucleotides read TGTGCCATCAGCTCGACAGGGGGCAACGAGCAGTACTTC. Translation: CAISSTGGNEQYF.